This is a list of T cell receptor beta chains from one sample in a study of blood T cell repertoires in COVID-19. TCRdb's copy holds only in-frame clones and misses some; the assay was immunoSEQ multiplex PCR. Of hundreds of thousands of clones listed, roughly 83% are singletons. Specimen: peripheral blood. These receptors were obtained from a woman aged 80 or older with COVID-19, enrolled during active disease. Both conserved end residues are part of each CDR3. D genes are given only for firm matches. Only part of the rows carry a size: once, few, many, or a class if the clone is expanded.

j_call,cdr3_length,d_call,clone_size,v_call,cdr3_aa,cdr3_nt
TRBJ2-7,14,TRBD1,NA,TRBV28,CASRRDRGRYEQYF,TGTGCCAGCAGACGGGACAGGGGACGGTACGAGCAGTACTTC
TRBJ1-2,13,NA,few,TRBV7-2,CASSPDRYYGYTF,TGTGCCAGCAGCCCAGACAGATACTATGGCTACACCTTC
TRBJ1-1,13,NA,NA,TRBV6-5,CASSYSVDTEAFF,TGTGCCAGCAGTTACTCAGTAGACACTGAAGCTTTCTTT
TRBJ2-5,14,TRBD2,NA,TRBV2,CASTYSGGRETQYF,TGTGCCAGCACTTATAGCGGGGGAAGAGAGACCCAGTACTTC
TRBJ2-5,17,TRBD2,NA,TRBV7-2,CASSLSGGAWSQETQYF,TGTGCCAGCAGCCTTAGCGGGGGGGCGTGGAGCCAAGAGACCCAGTACTTC
TRBJ2-1,15,TRBD2,NA,TRBV5-1,CASRTGGGTYNEQFF,TGCGCCAGCAGGACGGGCGGGGGTACCTACAATGAGCAGTTCTTC
TRBJ2-3,15,TRBD2,NA,TRBV14,CASSVLAGGPDTQYF,TGTGCCAGCAGCGTCCTAGCGGGGGGCCCCGATACGCAGTATTTT
TRBJ2-3,14,TRBD1,NA,TRBV10-1,CASSFQGAGDTQYF,TGCGCCAGCAGCTTCCAGGGGGCTGGAGATACGCAGTATTTT
TRBJ2-3,16,TRBD2,NA,TRBV9,CASSVLAGGSTDTQYF,TGTGCCAGCAGCGTATTAGCGGGGGGAAGCACAGATACGCAGTATTTT
TRBJ1-2,14,TRBD1,NA,TRBV12-5,CASGAGTANYGYTF,TGTGCTAGTGGTGCCGGGACAGCTAACTATGGCTACACCTTC
TRBJ2-1,16,NA,NA,TRBV24-1,CATSDEAGNTYNEQFF,TGTGCCACCAGTGATGAGGCCGGGAACACCTACAATGAGCAGTTCTTC
TRBJ2-1,15,NA,NA,TRBV21-1,CASGPSRRSYNEQFF,TGTGCCAGCGGTCCTAGCCGCCGCTCCTACAATGAGCAGTTCTTC
TRBJ2-5,14,TRBD2,NA,TRBV20-1,CSASSGGHQETQYF,TGCAGTGCTAGTAGCGGGGGGCATCAAGAGACCCAGTACTTC
TRBJ2-3,14,NA,NA,TRBV5-1,CASSLTLPRDTQYF,TGCGCCAGCAGCTTAACTTTACCCCGGGATACGCAGTATTTT
TRBJ1-6,13,NA,NA,TRBV25-1,CASSQVRSSPLHF,TGTGCCAGCTCACAGGTCAGGAGCTCACCCCTCCACTTT
TRBJ1-1,13,NA,NA,TRBV12-3/TRBV12-4,CASSLRGGTEAFF,TGTGCCAGCAGTTTACGGGGTGGCACTGAAGCTTTCTTT
TRBJ1-2,13,NA,NA,TRBV7-2,CASSLDTNYGYTF,TGTGCCAGCAGCCTGGACACTAACTATGGCTACACCTTC
TRBJ2-3,15,NA,NA,TRBV3-1/TRBV3-2,CASSQGGAGTDTQYF,TGTGCCAGCAGCCAAGGTGGGGCAGGGACAGATACGCAGTATTTT
TRBJ2-3,13,NA,NA,TRBV6-5,CASSLGGPDTQYF,TGTGCCAGCAGCCTAGGGGGACCAGATACGCAGTATTTT
TRBJ2-2,13,NA,NA,TRBV11-2,CASSSPRSGELFF,TGTGCCAGCAGCTCTCCTAGGTCCGGGGAGCTGTTTTTT
TRBJ1-4,16,NA,once,TRBV5-1,CASSSGQIATNEKLFF,TGCGCCAGCAGCTCCGGACAGATCGCAACTAATGAAAAACTGTTTTTT
TRBJ2-3,16,TRBD1,once,TRBV5-1,CASSLVQGAFTDTQYF,TGCGCCAGCAGCTTGGTACAGGGGGCATTCACAGATACGCAGTATTTT
TRBJ2-2,15,NA,NA,TRBV6-5,CASRDQGFWTGELFF,TGTGCCAGCAGGGACCAGGGGTTTTGGACCGGGGAGCTGTTTTTT
TRBJ1-2,14,NA,NA,TRBV9,CASSSRPAGGGYTF,TGTGCCAGCAGCTCCCGACCGGCTGGAGGAGGCTACACCTTC
TRBJ1-2,13,TRBD1,NA,TRBV6-6,CASRVGQGMGYTF,TGTGCCAGCAGGGTGGGACAGGGGATGGGCTACACCTTC
TRBJ1-1,12,TRBD1,NA,TRBV3-1/TRBV3-2,CASSQGNRGAFF,TGTGCCAGCAGCCAAGGGAACAGGGGAGCTTTCTTT
TRBJ1-5,14,NA,NA,TRBV2,CASTPGLHNQPQHF,TGTGCCAGCACCCCGGGACTGCACAATCAGCCCCAGCATTTT
TRBJ1-5,15,NA,NA,TRBV27,CASSLEGSGNQPQHF,TGTGCCAGCAGTTTAGAGGGTTCGGGCAATCAGCCCCAGCATTTT
TRBJ1-5,13,NA,NA,TRBV29-1,CSVRTEFNQPQHF,TGCAGCGTTAGGACAGAGTTTAATCAGCCCCAGCATTTT
TRBJ2-5,13,NA,NA,TRBV5-1,CASSLVGRETQYF,TGCGCCAGCAGCTTGGTGGGGCGAGAGACCCAGTACTTC
TRBJ2-5,16,NA,NA,TRBV25-1,CASSARQDSVQETQYF,TGTGCTTCTTCGGCGAGGCAGGACAGCGTACAAGAGACCCAGTACTTC
TRBJ2-7,15,NA,NA,TRBV6-5,CASSYSFREAYEQYF,TGTGCCAGCAGTTACTCGTTTCGAGAAGCCTACGAGCAGTACTTC
TRBJ1-4,15,NA,NA,TRBV7-9,CASSSGDGPNEKLFF,TGTGCCAGCAGCTCAGGGGACGGACCGAATGAAAAACTGTTTTTT
TRBJ2-1,14,TRBD1,once,TRBV15,CATSRDRGFNEQFF,TGTGCCACCAGCCGGGACAGGGGTTTTAATGAGCAGTTCTTC
TRBJ2-1,12,NA,NA,TRBV11-3,CASSLDRGEQFF,TGTGCCAGCAGCTTAGACCGGGGGGAGCAGTTCTTC
TRBJ1-4,14,TRBD1,NA,TRBV28,CASSAGTGLQKLFF,TGTGCCAGCAGTGCCGGGACAGGATTACAAAAACTGTTTTTT
TRBJ2-3,13,TRBD2,NA,TRBV10-3,CAIRGGPTDTQYF,TGTGCCATCCGGGGGGGCCCCACAGATACGCAGTATTTT
TRBJ2-5,13,NA,NA,TRBV18,CASSTRGGETQYF,TGTGCCAGCTCAACACGGGGAGGCGAGACCCAGTACTTC
TRBJ2-3,16,TRBD1,NA,TRBV5-5,CASSLGGGWGTDTQYF,TGTGCCAGCAGCTTGGGAGGGGGCTGGGGCACAGATACGCAGTATTTT